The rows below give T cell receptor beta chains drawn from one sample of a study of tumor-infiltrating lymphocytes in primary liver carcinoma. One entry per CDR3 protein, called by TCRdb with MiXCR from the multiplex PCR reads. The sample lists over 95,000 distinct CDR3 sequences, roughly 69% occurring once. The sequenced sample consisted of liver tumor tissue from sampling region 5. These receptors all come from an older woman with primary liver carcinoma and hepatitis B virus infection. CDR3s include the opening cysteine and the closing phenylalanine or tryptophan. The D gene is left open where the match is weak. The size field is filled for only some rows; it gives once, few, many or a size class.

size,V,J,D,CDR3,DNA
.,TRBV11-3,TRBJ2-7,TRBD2,CASSIERAGGHSSYEHHF,TGTGCCAGCAGCATAGAGAGGGCGGGAGGCCACAGCTCCTACGAGCATCACTTC
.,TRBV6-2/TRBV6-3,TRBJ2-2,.,CASSYLSFRTDNTGELFF,TGTGCCAGCAGCTATTTGAGTTTTCGGACAGATAACACCGGGGAGCTGTTTTTT
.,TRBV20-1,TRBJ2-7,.,CSARLGEFRSHEQYF,TGCAGTGCTCGGCTGGGGGAGTTCAGGAGCCACGAGCAGTACTTC
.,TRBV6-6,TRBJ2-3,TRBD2,CASQAGEAKDTQYF,TGTGCCAGCCAAGCGGGGGAGGCCAAAGATACGCAGTATTTT
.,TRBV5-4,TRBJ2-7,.,CASSFGAGTTYEHYF,.
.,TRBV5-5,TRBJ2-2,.,CASYWVLTGGLFF,TGTGCCAGCTATTGGGTGTTGACCGGGGGGCTGTTTTTT
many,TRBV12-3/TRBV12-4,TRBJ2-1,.,CASSHHGSSYNEQFF,TGTGCCAGCAGTCACCATGGGAGCTCCTACAATGAGCAGTTCTTC
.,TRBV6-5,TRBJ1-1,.,CGSSPRLMNTEASF,TGTGGCAGCAGCCCACGACTGATGAACACTGAAGCTTCCTTT
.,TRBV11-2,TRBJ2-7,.,CASSLVPVGAYEQYF,TGTGCCAGCAGCTTAGTCCCGGTAGGGGCCTACGAGCAATACTTC
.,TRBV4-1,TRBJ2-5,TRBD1,CASTQGDRGNQETQYF,TGTGCCAGCACCCAAGGAGACAGGGGGAACCAAGAGACCCAGTACTTC
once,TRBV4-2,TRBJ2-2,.,CASSQGGANTRELVF,TGTGCCAGCAGCCAAGGGGGAGCGAACACCAGGGAGCTGGTCTTT
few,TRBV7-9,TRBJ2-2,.,CASTPRTNTGELFF,TGTGCCAGCACCCCTCGGACCAACACCGGGGAGCTGTTTTTT
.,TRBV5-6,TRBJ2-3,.,CASASEESTSTDTQYF,TGTGCCAGTGCGTCGGAAGAGAGTACTAGCACAGATACGCAGTATTTT
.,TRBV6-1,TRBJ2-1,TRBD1,CARGDADRGLSNEQFF,TGTGCCAGGGGTGATGCGGACAGGGGGCTTTCCAATGAGCAGTTCTTC
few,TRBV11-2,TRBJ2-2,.,CTSSQRLNTGELFF,TGTACCAGCAGCCAAAGACTTAACACCGGGGAGTTGTTTTTT
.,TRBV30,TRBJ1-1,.,CAWSAQMDTEAFF,TGTGCCTGGAGTGCACAAATGGACACTGAAGCTTTCTTT
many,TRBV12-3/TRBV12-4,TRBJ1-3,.,CASSPVYSGNTIYF,TGTGCCAGCAGTCCTGTCTACTCTGGAAACACCATATATTTT
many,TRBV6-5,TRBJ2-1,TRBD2,CASSPLREGDEQFF,TGTGCCAGCAGCCCCCTCCGGGAGGGGGATGAGCAGTTCTTC
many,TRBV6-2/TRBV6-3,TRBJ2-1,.,CASSVAASYNEQFF,TGTGCCAGCAGTGTAGCGGCCTCCTACAATGAGCAGTTCTTC
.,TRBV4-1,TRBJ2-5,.,CTSSPKGRGETQYF,TGCACCAGCAGCCCAAAGGGCAGGGGAGAGACCCAGTACTTC
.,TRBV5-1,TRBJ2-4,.,CASSLGAGSVKDIQYF,TGCGCCAGCAGCTTGGGGGCAGGGAGCGTCAAAGACATTCAGTATTTC
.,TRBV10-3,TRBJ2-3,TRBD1,CAISERDRGPRDTQYF,TGTGCCATCAGTGAGAGGGACAGAGGACCAAGAGATACGCAGTATTTT
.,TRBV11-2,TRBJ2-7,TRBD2,CASSFQPGGEHYF,TGTGCCAGCAGTTTTCAGCCCGGGGGGGAGCACTACTTC
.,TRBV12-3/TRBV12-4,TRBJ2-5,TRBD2,CASSSPIAAGAQETQYF,TGTGCCAGCAGTTCCCCAATAGCAGCGGGAGCGCAAGAGACCCAGTACTTC
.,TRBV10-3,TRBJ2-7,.,CAISETSYGEQYF,TGTGCCATCAGTGAGACTAGTTATGGCGAGCAGTACTTC
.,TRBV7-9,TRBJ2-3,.,CASSLGWAGSPDTQYF,TGTGCCAGCAGCTTAGGGTGGGCGGGAAGCCCAGATACGCAGTATTTT
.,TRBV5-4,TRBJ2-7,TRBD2,CASSPPGGTGDEQYF,TGTGCCAGCAGCCCCCCGGGAGGGACGGGCGACGAGCAGTACTTC
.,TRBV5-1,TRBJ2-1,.,CANSLAGHSYDEQFF,TGCGCCAACAGCTTGGCGGGGCACTCCTACGATGAGCAGTTCTTC
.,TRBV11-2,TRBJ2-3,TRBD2,CASGPGLVGPDTQYF,TGTGCCAGCGGCCCTGGACTAGTTGGCCCAGATACGCAGTATTTT
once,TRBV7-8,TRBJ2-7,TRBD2,CASSLKGLSGGSSYEQYF,TGTGCCAGCAGCTTGAAAGGACTTAGCGGGGGAAGCTCCTACGAGCAGTACTTC
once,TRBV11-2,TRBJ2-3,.,CASSIGLPTDTHYF,TGTGCCAGCAGCATCGGACTACCCACAGATACGCATTATTTT
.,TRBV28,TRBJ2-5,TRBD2,CASSLFQGGSQYF,TGTGCCAGCAGTTTATTCCAGGGCGGGAGCCAGTATTTC
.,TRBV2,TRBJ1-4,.,CASRPDSLATNEKLFF,TGTGCCAGCAGGCCCGACAGCCTTGCAACTAATGAAAAACTGTTTTTT
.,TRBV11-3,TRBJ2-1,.,CAINLDGGVHNEQFF,TGTGCCATCAACTTAGATGGAGGGGTCCACAATGAGCAGTTCTTC
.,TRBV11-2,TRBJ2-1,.,CASSLDAYDEQFF,TGTGCCAGCAGCCTCGACGCCTACGATGAGCAGTTCTTC
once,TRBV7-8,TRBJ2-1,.,CASSTGTPSYNELFF,TGTGCCAGCAGCACGGGGACACCTTCCTACAATGAGCTGTTCTTC
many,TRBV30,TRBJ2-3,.,CAWSRLDTQYF,TGTGCCTGGAGTCGTTTAGATACGCAGTATTTT
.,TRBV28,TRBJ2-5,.,CANSLLGETQYF,TGTGCCAACAGTTTATTGGGAGAGACCCAGTACTTC
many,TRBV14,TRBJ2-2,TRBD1,CASSQEGTVDTGELFF,TGTGCCAGCAGCCAAGAAGGGACAGTAGACACCGGGGAGCTGTTTTTT
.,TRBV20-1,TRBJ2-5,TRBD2,CSAPGLAEETQYF,TGCAGTGCTCCGGGACTAGCGGAAGAGACCCAGTACTTC
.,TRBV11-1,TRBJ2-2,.,CASSARPILVNTGKLFF,TGTGCCAGCAGCGCCCGGCCAATCCTAGTTAACACCGGGAAACTGTTTTTT
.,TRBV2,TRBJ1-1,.,CASNRTLPVTFF,TGTGCCAGCAATAGGACACTCCCGGTAACTTTCTTT
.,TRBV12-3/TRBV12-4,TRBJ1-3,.,CANSLRVHGNTIYF,TGTGCCAACAGTTTAAGAGTACATGGAAACACCATATATTTT
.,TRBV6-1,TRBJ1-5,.,CPSSEPQPQHF,TGTCCCAGCAGCGAACCTCAGCCCCAGCATTTT
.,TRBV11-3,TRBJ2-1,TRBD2,CAISLGTSEKLEQSF,TGTGCCATCAGCTTAGGAACTAGCGAGAAGCTTGAGCAGTCCTTC
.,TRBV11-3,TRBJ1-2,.,CASGYTASLGDYTF,TGTGCCAGCGGCTACACTGCCAGCCTCGGAGACTACACCTTC
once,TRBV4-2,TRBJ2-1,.,CASGQDLEGFEQSF,TGTGCCAGCGGCCAAGATTTGGAGGGGTTTGAGCAGTCCTTC
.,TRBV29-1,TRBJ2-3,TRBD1,CSVGDRTLADTLYF,TGCAGCGTCGGGGACAGGACCCTCGCAGATACGCTGTATTTT
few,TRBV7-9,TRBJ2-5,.,CAGSLGVRPDF,TGTGCCGGCAGCTTAGGGGTCCGACCAGACTTC
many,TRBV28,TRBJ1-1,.,CASSSTANTEAFF,TGTGCCAGCAGTTCGACAGCGAACACTGAAGCTTTCTTT
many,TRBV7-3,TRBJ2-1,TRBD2,CASSSGLAVYNEQFF,TGTGCCAGCAGTTCCGGACTAGCGGTTTACAATGAGCAGTTCTTC
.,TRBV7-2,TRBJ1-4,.,CTSSLGSGENEKLFF,TGTACCAGCAGCTTAGGGTCAGGGGAAAATGAAAAACTGTTTTTT
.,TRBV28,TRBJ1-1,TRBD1,CANSRQGRSTEAFF,TGTGCCAACAGCCGACAGGGTAGAAGCACTGAAGCCTTCTTT